Below, 14 T cell receptor beta chains from the same sample are listed, as sequenced in a study of identical twins. TCRdb independently ran MiXCR on the 5' RACE reads; one entry per CDR3 protein. This table has about 530,000 distinct CDR3 sequences, about 20% appearing once. This same sample was also part of a study on yellow fever vaccine responses in identical twins.

Material: CD4+ T cells sorted from blood. The receptors shown here come from a woman aged 18-29 years in good health.

This clonotype was seen only a few times. The genes are TRBV20-1 and TRBJ2-1; D is unclear. Trimming removed 2 bases at V and 9 bases at J, with 8 bases between. The CDR3 has 11 residues. Germline CDR1 and CDR2: DFQATT and SNEGSKA (reference sequence). The DNA for the CDR3 is TGCAGTGCTAGAATAGCTAGTGAGCAGTTCTTC. This sequence encodes CSARIASEQFF.

This clonotype has more than one count but fewer than ten. The rearrangement uses TRBV7-9 and TRBJ2-1; perhaps D is TRBD1 or TRBD2 (5 bases each). The CDR3 covers 14 residues. Looked up from germline, CDR1 is SEHNR and CDR2 is FQNEAQ (reference sequence). Trimming removed 5 bases at V and 8 bases at J, with 16 bases between. CDR3 region: CASSADSTGHEQFF. CDR3 DNA sequence: TGTGCCAGCAGCGCAGACTCCACGGGGCATGAGCAGTTCTTC.

DNA of the CDR3: TGCGCCAGCAGCCAAGCGACTAGCGGGCCCCACGAGCAGTACTTC. This gives the protein CASSQATSGPHEQYF. The chain joins TRBV4-1 to TRBJ2-7; TRBD2 matches 10 bases. This CDR3 has 15 amino acids. Germline V gene lookup returns CDR1 MGHRA and CDR2 YSYEKL. V lost 1 base and J lost 5; bases outside the gene matches: 5.

This clonotype was counted only a few times. The rearrangement links TRBV18 to TRBJ2-4; 8 nucleotides line up with TRBD1. Trimming removed 3 bases from V and 2 bases from J; junction bases left unmatched: 9. The CDR3 totals 17 residues. Germline CDR1 is KGHSH and CDR2 is LQKENI. The CDR3 is CASSPRLQGDSKNIQYF. The CDR3, as DNA: TGTGCCAGCTCACCCCGCCTACAGGGGGATTCCAAAAACATTCAGTACTTC.

This rearrangement joins TRBV20-1 to TRBJ2-6, with 8 bases identical to TRBD1. The ends lost 6 bases at V and 0 bases at J; junction bases unmatched: 7. This CDR3 has 16 residues. Germline V gene lookup returns CDR1 DFQATT and CDR2 SNEGSKA (reference sequence). The CDR3 loop is CSAVGRGPSGANVLTF. CDR3 nucleotides: TGCAGTGCGGTCGGCAGGGGGCCCTCTGGGGCCAACGTCCTGACTTTC.

This clonotype was seen a handful of times. The conserved phenylalanine or tryptophan normally closing the CDR3 is absent here, so this likely arose from a read error. The chain combines TRBV6-2 or TRBV6-3 with TRBJ2-1; D tentatively reads TRBD1 or TRBD2 (5 bases each). The CDR3 consists of 14 residues. V was shortened by 11 bases and J by 0 bases, with 14 bases between the two germline ends. The germline V gene has CDR1 MNHEY and CDR2 SVGEGT. The CDR3 nucleotides read TGTGCCTCAAACGGGGCGGACTCCTACAATGAGCAGTTCTCC. It is translated as CASNGADSYNEQFS.

V usage is TRBV12-3 or TRBV12-4 and J usage is TRBJ1-1, with D unresolved. The CDR3 has 14 amino acids. The V end was cut by 6 bases, the J end by 2 bases, with 13 bases between. The CDR3 region is CASSPRRSNTEAFF. CDR3 coding DNA: TGTGCCAGCAGCCCCCGGCGGTCCAACACTGAAGCTTTCTTT.

Only a few counts were recorded for this clonotype. This rearrangement joins TRBV5-1 to TRBJ2-7; possibly TRBD1 for D (6 bases). Trimming took 5 bases from V and 3 from J, leaving 9 bases between them. Germline loops: CDR1 SGHRS, CDR2 YFSETQ. The CDR3 runs 12 residues. DNA for the CDR3: TGCGCCAGCAGGGAACAGGGCTACGAGCAGTACTTC. Encoded protein: CASREQGYEQYF.

The chain combines TRBV25-1 with TRBJ2-3, with no clear D. V lost 2 bases and J lost 0, with 12 bases in between. CDR3 length: 16 residues. CDR1 and CDR2 (germline): MGHDK, SYGVNS. The CDR3 reads CASSEEGLGSTDTQYF. The DNA for the CDR3 is TGTGCCAGCAGTGAAGAAGGGTTAGGAAGCACAGATACGCAGTATTTT.

In this sample, this clonotype turned up a few times. The CDR3 DNA follows: TGTGCCAGCAGTTCGTACCTTGACGGGACAGAAGCTTTCTTT. This codes for CASSSYLDGTEAFF. This chain connects TRBV6-5 to TRBJ1-1; possibly TRBD1 for D (6 bases). V lost 4 bases and J lost 8, with 17 bases in between. This CDR3 region has 14 residues. Germline lookup yields CDR1 MNHEY and CDR2 SVGAGI.

The V and J genes are TRBV20-1 and TRBJ2-1, with 15 positions matching TRBD2. CDR3 length: 15 residues. Germline V gene lookup returns CDR1 DFQATT and CDR2 SNEGSKA (reference sequence). Trimming cost V 5 bases and J 9 bases; bases outside gene matches: 8. CDR3 sequence: CSAASGTSGRSEQFF. In nucleotides, the CDR3 is TGCAGTGCTGCCTCCGGGACTAGCGGGAGGAGTGAGCAGTTCTTC.

This clonotype was observed a handful of times. This chain uses TRBV29-1 with TRBJ1-1; no clear D. The CDR3 is made up of 12 amino acids. V lost 7 bases and J lost 3, with 12 bases in between. The germline CDR1 and CDR2 sequences are SQVTM and ANQGSEA. The chain's CDR3 is CSGGMEHTEAFF. The DNA of the CDR3 is TGCAGCGGAGGGATGGAACACACTGAAGCTTTCTTT.

As regards this clonotype: A read error is possible here, since a much larger clone lies one base away. V is TRBV29-1 and J is TRBJ2-1, with D possibly being TRBD2 (6 bases). The CDR3 is 15 amino acids. Germline V gives CDR1 SQVTM, CDR2 ANQGSEA. Here the CDR3 reads CRVEGRGRSYNEQFF. CDR3 DNA sequence: TGCAGGGTTGAAGGCCGGGGGAGGTCCTACAATGAGCAGTTCTTC.

The rearrangement uses TRBV3-1 and TRBJ2-1; TRBD2 aligns across 13 bases. The CDR3 runs to 16 residues. Germline V gene sequence: CDR1 LGHDT, CDR2 YNNKEL (reference sequence). Trimming at V came to 6 bases and at J to 7 bases, leaving 9 bases not matched to a gene. CDR3: CASRDDGTSGKNEQFF. DNA for the CDR3: TGTGCCAGCAGAGACGATGGGACTAGCGGGAAGAATGAGCAGTTCTTC.